This TCR beta chain is drawn from a study of blood T cell repertoires in COVID-19. Looking at the study overall: From T cells, B-cell-depleted T cells, or PBMCs came the material, which was cDNA or gDNA.

Germline lookup yields CDR1 KGHDR and CDR2 SFDVKD. Trimming removed 4 bases from V and 9 bases from J; junction bases left unmatched: 13. This CDR3 region has 15 residues. How the authors handled the data: Scientists estimated how many nucleated cells there were by amplifying reference gene primers. Profiling relied on immunoSEQ multiplex PCR, and the TCRdb table lists in-frame clones only, not all of them. The V and J calls and clone size are taken from that table; D and trimming were inferred from the DNA. The sample records approximately 300,000 clones, about 82% being singletons. This sequence originates from a woman aged 45-65 years with acute or convalescent COVID-19. The specimen was peripheral blood. This chain joins TRBV24-1 and TRBJ2-5; the match to TRBD1 covers 7 bases. Here the CDR3 DNA reads TGTGCCACCAGTGAACCTGGACAGGTGTTTGGGGCCCAGTACTTC. This codes for CATSEPGQVFGAQYF.